This T cell receptor (beta chain) was found in a study of T cells in Graves' hyperthyroidism and ophthalmopathy. This clonotype was observed at least ten times. Trimming cost V 2 bases and J 5 bases, with 9 bases left between them. From germline, CDR1 is MGHRA and CDR2 YSYEKL. The CDR3 contains 13 residues. It was RNA transcripts that yielded the amplified TCR beta CDR3 regions. HTBI primers drove first-round RT-PCR of the TCR CDR3. From the multiplex PCR reads, TCRdb called clonotypes with MiXCR, one entry per CDR3 protein. This table holds 500,000 to 550,000 distinct CDR3 sequences, less than 25% found once.

Sequencing was done on a sample of blood. V and J are TRBV4-1 and TRBJ1-2; D not certain. The receptor comes from a young man with Graves' hyperthyroidism. The CDR3 loop reads CASSQHGRYGYTF. In DNA form, the CDR3 reads TGCGCCAGCAGCCAACACGGCCGATATGGCTACACCTTC.